This TCR beta chain emerged from a study of T-cell memory formation after mild COVID-19. Study-level background: TCR clusters showed largely donor specificity. Study conclusions and caveats: Within pre-infection memory, some responding clones were found, suggesting cross-reactive memory joined. Mainly in CM and EM were contracting CD4+ clones; CD8+ were in EMRA.

5'RACE primed at constant segments yielded TCR alpha and TCR beta cDNA libraries bearing sample barcodes and UMIs. TCRdb ran MiXCR on the 5' RACE reads and lists one entry per CDR3 protein. The table records 85,000 to 120,000 distinct CDR3 sequences, approximately 17% of them present only once. Notes on this clonotype: Antigen specificity is unknown.

This CDR3 is 13 amino acids long. V dropped 0 bases and J dropped 14 bases, with 14 bases sitting between them. From germline, CDR1 is LNHNV and CDR2 YYDKDF (reference sequence). The genes are TRBV15 and TRBJ2-1; D ambiguous. This receptor was taken from an adult woman who had mild COVID-19 (a few samples of this study predate the infection). Cell type and time point are not known. Material: PBMCs or a T cell subset sorted from them (not recorded which). DNA of the CDR3: TGTGCCACCAGCAGAGATCTAGGTCACCCCAAGTTCTTC. Encoded protein: CATSRDLGHPKFF.